These 8 T cell receptor beta chains were sequenced from one sample in a study of response to subunit inactivated influenza vaccine (dated by TCRdb to about 2018). Library construction relied on RT-PCR. The sequencing machine was an Illumina HiSeq 2500. TCRdb took the public reads, trimmed them with fastp at Q25, ran MiXCR for clone calling and kept in-frame beta chains. Every distinct CDR3 protein forms one entry, paired with its most common genes and DNA. This sample has roughly 650,000 distinct CDR3 sequences in its table, and 15% to 17% of those were observed once. In total, the top ten clones hold more than 9% of the sample. Sequencing used PBMCs from blood, obtained approximately 13 days after vaccination. These receptors all come from a man aged 45-60 years who received an inactivated influenza vaccine. Donor details come from another sample of the same person, matched by shared clones.

CDR3 amino acids: CASSQVIGVNEQFF. CDR3 coding DNA: TGTGCCAGCAGCCAAGTTATCGGGGTGAATGAGCAGTTCTTC. The chain joins TRBV4-2 to TRBJ2-1; TRBD2 is a possible D gene (5 bases). The germline V and J ends were trimmed by 1 base and 7 bases, with 11 bases remaining between them. The V gene's germline CDR1 is LGHNA and CDR2 YNFKEQ. The CDR3 runs 14 residues.

This rearrangement joins TRBV6-1 to TRBJ2-7; 13 bases are shared with TRBD2. Germline CDR1 reads MNHNS; CDR2 reads SASEGT. The CDR3 consists of 18 residues. The J segment lost 3 bases and the V segment lost 6 bases, leaving 14 bases of the junction unmatched. CDR3 nucleotide sequence: TGTGCCAGCAGGATTGAGCGGACTAGCGGGGGAACACTCTACGAGCAGTACTTC. Translating it yields CASRIERTSGGTLYEQYF.

The V gene is TRBV14, the J gene TRBJ2-1; weak D call: TRBD1 (6 bases). V lost 2 bases and J 6 bases, leaving 14 bases between the germline ends. CDR3 length: 15 residues. Germline V gives CDR1 SGHDN, CDR2 FVKESK. The CDR3 DNA reads as TGTGCCAGCAGCCAACCCCCCACAGGGTCCAATGAGCAGTTCTTC. It encodes CASSQPPTGSNEQFF.

This clonotype was seen a single time. CDR3 in DNA: TGCGCCAGCAGCCAAGGGTACAGCCCCTCTGGGGCCAACGTCCTGACTTTC. It encodes CASSQGYSPSGANVLTF. The rearrangement uses TRBV4-1 and TRBJ2-6; D call uncertain. The CDR3 is 17 residues long. CDR1 and CDR2 (germline): MGHRA, YSYEKL. Trimming shortened V by 1 base and J by 0 bases, and 10 bases separated the two germline ends.

This clonotype was observed a handful of times. Written as DNA, the CDR3 is TGTGCCACTGTTGACAGCCTGGGGGAGCAGTACTTC. Protein sequence: CATVDSLGEQYF. The V and J genes are TRBV12-3 or TRBV12-4 and TRBJ2-7, with D possibly being TRBD1 (5 bases). There are 12 residues in the CDR3. V dropped 10 bases and J dropped 7 bases, with 17 bases sitting between them.

This clonotype was observed at least ten times. The rearrangement links TRBV25-1 to TRBJ2-7; 9 nucleotides match TRBD1. Per the germline V gene, CDR1 is MGHDK and CDR2 is SYGVNS. This CDR3 region has 13 residues. V shed 6 bases, J shed 0 bases, and the junction held 0 bases outside the gene matches. Here the CDR3 DNA reads TGTGCCAGCAGGACAGGGGGCTCCTACGAGCAGTACTTC. This encodes CASRTGGSYEQYF.

This clonotype appeared a few times. V usage is TRBV21-1 and J usage is TRBJ2-3; the listed D gene, TRBD1, was not tested against the DNA. TRBV21-1 is a pseudogene. The CDR3 spans 17 residues. CDR3 in amino acids: CASSSRPGPKEGDTQYF. The DNA of the CDR3 is TGTGCCAGCAGCTCGCGACCGGGACCCAAGGAGGGGGATACGCAGTATTTT.

The gene calls are TRBV2 and TRBJ2-6, with unresolved D. V gave up 7 bases and J gave up 0 bases, with 19 bases separating them. Germline values: CDR1 SNHLY, CDR2 FYNNEI. This CDR3 comprises 18 residues. The CDR3, as DNA: TGTGCCAGCACGGGCGCCAACCACCGAAGCTCTGGGGCCAACGTCCTGACTTTC. Translation: CASTGANHRSSGANVLTF.